The 17 T cell receptor beta chains in this list originate from one sample, sequenced in a study of shared clonotypes between healthy human individuals. Assay used: immunoSEQ multiplex PCR; TCRdb lists only in-frame clones, some missing. The sample contains approximately 470,000 clones, approximately 84% of which appear only once. The sequencing sample was made of PBMCs. The source is a woman between 35 and 50 years old in good health. Some clones in this sample may be carry-over from other donors' samples.

As to this clone: A far larger clone differs by one base, so this is likely a read error. This chain links TRBV29-1 with TRBJ2-7; D is unresolved. This CDR3 comprises 12 residues. Germline lookup yields CDR1 SQVTM and CDR2 ANQGSEA. Trimming cost V 3 bases and J 5 bases, with 11 bases left between them. CDR3 protein: CSVDDLLHEQYF. In DNA, the CDR3 is TGCAGCGTTGATGATCTTCTCCACGAGCAGTACTTC.

The chain joins TRBV27 to TRBJ2-7, with no clear D. The CDR3 sequence is 13 residues long. Germline V lookup: CDR1 MNHEY, CDR2 SMNVEV (reference sequence). The ends were cut back, 4 bases at V and 2 bases at J, with 9 bases in the middle. The CDR3 spells CASSSWTPYEQYF. The CDR3 region has the DNA TGTGCCAGCAGTTCGTGGACCCCCTACGAGCAGTACTTC.

This clone was counted once. The genes are TRBV19 and TRBJ1-5; the D is unclear. The CDR3 sequence is 15 residues long. The germline gives CDR1 LNHDA, CDR2 SQIVND (reference sequence). V was cut by 6 bases and J by 0 bases, with 12 bases left in between. The CDR3 region is CASRLFPFSNQPQHF. The CDR3 DNA reads as TGTGCCAGTAGGCTCTTTCCCTTTAGCAATCAGCCCCAGCATTTT. Full variable domain (remainder filled in from reference TRBV19 and TRBJ1-5): DGGITQSPKYLFRKEGQNVTLSCEQNLNHDAMYWYRQDPGQGLRLIYYSQIVNDFQKGDIAEGYSVSREKKESFPLTVTSAQKNPTAFYLCASRLFPFSNQPQHFGDGTRLSIL.

The chain couples TRBV28 to TRBJ2-5, with 14 bases matching TRBD2. V lost 8 bases, J lost 1 base, and 6 bases stayed unmatched. The CDR3 spans 16 residues. Germline V CDR1 and CDR2: MDHEN, SYDVKM. The CDR3 DNA reads TGTGCCAGCGCGCCTGGACTAGCGGGAGGCCAAGAGACCCAGTACTTC. It specifies CASAPGLAGGQETQYF.

The V and J genes are TRBV7-9 and TRBJ1-3; no firm D call. Germline values: CDR1 SEHNR, CDR2 FQNEAQ (reference sequence). The CDR3 has 16 residues. V shed 6 bases and J shed 0 bases, with 15 bases lying between them. The CDR3 spells CASRSLKAGSGNTIYF. The CDR3 DNA reads as TGTGCCAGCAGATCCCTTAAGGCGGGCTCTGGAAACACCATATATTTT.

As concerns this clone: A read error is likely here: a far larger clone is one base away. The V gene is TRBV30, the J gene TRBJ1-4; the D is unclear. The V end was cut by 1 base, the J end by 8 bases, with 8 bases between. The CDR3 extends over 12 amino acids. Germline CDR1 and CDR2: GTSNPN and SVGIG (reference sequence). The CDR3 DNA sequence: TGTGCCTGGAGTGCCTCTTGGGAAAAACTGTTTTTT. Translated: CAWSASWEKLFF.

V usage is TRBV7-8 and J usage is TRBJ1-4, with 8 bases that match TRBD1. The V gene end was trimmed by 5 bases and the J gene end by 12 bases; junction bases not matched to a gene: 14. The CDR3 is made up of 15 amino acids. The germline gives CDR1 SGHVS, CDR2 FQNEAQ. CDR3 loop: CASSPRTGSGGELFF. DNA for the CDR3: TGTGCCAGCAGCCCCCGGACAGGGTCGGGAGGAGAACTGTTTTTT.

The gene calls are TRBV30 and TRBJ1-5; D possibly corresponds to TRBD1 (6 bases). CDR1 and CDR2 (germline): GTSNPN, SVGIG (reference sequence). With 1 base removed from V and 7 bases from J, the gap between germline ends came to 17 bases. CDR3 size: 15 residues. The CDR3 sequence is CAWSAPGGGRQPQHF. The CDR3 DNA reads as TGTGCCTGGAGTGCCCCGGGCGGGGGGCGGCAGCCCCAGCATTTT.

The V gene is TRBV5-1, the J gene TRBJ2-1; D might be TRBD2 (6 bases). Between the trimmed V and J ends, which lost 4 bases and 9 bases, there was a span of 20 bases. The CDR3 has 15 residues. Germline V gene lookup returns CDR1 SGHRS and CDR2 YFSETQ. CDR3: CASSPGGNWNTEQFF. As DNA, the CDR3 is TGCGCCAGCAGCCCCGGGGGAAACTGGAACACTGAGCAGTTCTTC.

The V call is TRBV5-1, the J call TRBJ2-7; D is unclear. The length of the CDR3 is 12 residues. The germline CDR1 and CDR2 sequences are SGHRS and YFSETQ. The ends were cut back, 10 bases at V and 12 bases at J, with 23 bases in the middle. For the CDR3, the DNA is TGCGCCCCGACCATCGCAGTTGGGGTCCCGTACTTC. Amino acids: CAPTIAVGVPYF.

Note on this clone: Relative to the germline gene, one junction end is altered; a read error may explain this. This specimen includes other DNA sequences encoding the same CDR3. The V gene is TRBV29-1, the J gene TRBJ1-1; no reliable D call. CDR3 size: 12 residues. Germline CDR1 SQVTM, CDR2 ANQGSEA. The DNA of the CDR3 is TGCAGCGTTGGACGGGTCAGCACTGAGGCTTTCTTT. Its translation: CSVGRVSTEAFF.

The chain combines TRBV15 with TRBJ2-5; 8 bases align to TRBD2. The CDR3 consists of 17 residues. Germline CDR1 LNHNV, CDR2 YYDKDF (reference sequence). J was trimmed by 1 base and V by 3 bases; bases with no gene match: 10. Written as DNA, the CDR3 is TGTGCCACCAGCAGGACCTATCTAGCGGGCAGCCAAGAGACCCAGTACTTC. Translated: CATSRTYLAGSQETQYF. The full variable domain, with the rest looked up from reference TRBV15 and TRBJ2-5, is DAMVIQNPRYQVTQFGKPVTLSCSQTLNHNVMYWYQQKSSQAPKLLFHYYDKDFNNEADTPDNFQSRRPNTSFCFLDIRSPGLGDTAMYLCATSRTYLAGSQETQYFGPGTRLLVL.

This chain connects TRBV28 to TRBJ1-5, with 9 bases lining up with TRBD1. In germline, CDR1 is MDHEN, CDR2 SYDVKM. This CDR3 region has 14 residues. With V trimmed by 5 bases and J by 8 bases, 7 bases remained unmatched. CDR3 sequence: CASSPGQGIKPQHF. The CDR3 DNA follows: TGTGCCAGCAGTCCTGGACAGGGGATCAAGCCCCAGCATTTT. Drawing the rest from reference TRBV28 and TRBJ1-5, the complete variable domain is DVKVTQSSRYLVKRTGEKVFLECVQDMDHENMFWYRQDPGLGLRLIYFSYDVKMKEKGDIPEGYSVSREKKERFSLILESASTNQTSMYLCASSPGQGIKPQHFGDGTRLSIL.

Remarks on this clone: With a far larger clone one base away, a read error is the likely cause. The CDR3 does not close with the conserved phenylalanine or tryptophan, likely indicating a read error. The chain is built from TRBV28 and TRBJ2-7; D is perhaps TRBD1 (7 bases). This CDR3 is 15 amino acids long. The V and J ends lost 3 bases and 2 bases respectively, with 14 bases between them. Germline CDR1 and CDR2: MDHEN and SYDVKM. The chain's CDR3 is CASSFSGGTAYEQYL. The CDR3 nucleotides are TGTGCCAGCAGTTTCAGCGGAGGGACAGCCTACGAGCAGTACTTA.

The chain uses TRBV30 and TRBJ2-1; tentatively, D is TRBD2 (6 bases). Trimming took 3 bases from V and 6 from J, leaving 15 bases between them. The CDR3 length is 14 residues. The germline gives CDR1 GTSNPN, CDR2 SVGIG (reference sequence). The CDR3 loop reads CAWRFPGELNEQFF. CDR3 bases: TGTGCCTGGAGGTTCCCGGGAGAGCTCAATGAGCAGTTCTTC.

The genes are TRBV7-8 and TRBJ2-1, with 8 positions matching TRBD2. V was pared by 3 bases and J by 6 bases, with 7 bases of the junction left unmatched. From germline, CDR1 is SGHVS and CDR2 FQNEAQ. The CDR3 has 15 amino acids. In DNA form, the CDR3 reads TGTGCCAGCAGCTTTAGACTAGCGTGGAGCAATGAGCAGTTCTTC. Amino acid sequence: CASSFRLAWSNEQFF.

The rearrangement uses TRBV30 and TRBJ1-6, with a possible D match to TRBD1 (5 bases). This CDR3 spans 16 amino acids. Germline V gene lookup returns CDR1 GTSNPN and CDR2 SVGIG (reference sequence). Trimming stripped 1 base from V and 0 bases from J, with 10 bases between. The CDR3 region has the DNA TGTGCCTGGAGTGGTGGGAGGGGCTCCTATAATTCACCCCTCCACTTT. Protein product: CAWSGGRGSYNSPLHF.